Presented here are 18 T cell receptor beta chains from one specimen sequenced in a study of CD8 T cells in ankylosing spondylitis. TCRdb reprocessed the 5' RACE reads with MiXCR, giving one entry per CDR3 protein. The sample includes 750,000 to 850,000 distinct CDR3 sequences, about 10% of them seen just once. Findings and caveats of the study: Blood from ankylosing spondylitis patients appeared to carry a characteristic eight-variant TCR beta motif.

Their target antigens are unknown. The material sequenced was blood, either unsorted or a sorted T cell fraction (not recorded which). The receptor source for this set is a male donor with ankylosing spondylitis.

This clonotype appeared many times. This chain links TRBV6-2 or TRBV6-3 with TRBJ2-2, with unresolved D. The germline gives CDR1 MNHEY, CDR2 SVGEGT. V lost 1 base and J lost 1, with 4 bases in between. The CDR3 spans 14 residues. The chain's CDR3 is CASSYWKNTGELFF. CDR3 coding DNA: TGTGCCAGCAGTTACTGGAAGAACACCGGGGAGCTGTTTTTT.

This clonotype has a handful of counts. The chain employs TRBV20-1 and TRBJ1-5; tentatively, D is TRBD1 (6 bases). The CDR3 length is 14 residues. V lost 2 bases to trimming and J lost 2 bases, with 10 bases between them. Germline V gene data show CDR1 as DFQATT and CDR2 as SNEGSKA (reference sequence). The CDR3 spells CSARFGTRNQPQHF. In DNA, the CDR3 is TGCAGTGCTAGATTCGGGACACGCAATCAGCCCCAGCATTTT.

The V call is TRBV20-1, the J call TRBJ1-2; no clear D gene. V was pared by 3 bases and J by 0 bases, with 8 bases between. CDR3 size: 13 residues. Germline assignment: CDR1 DFQATT and CDR2 SNEGSKA (reference sequence). The CDR3 protein is CSASHFTNYGYTF. CDR3 DNA sequence: TGCAGTGCTAGTCACTTCACTAACTATGGCTACACCTTC.

This clonotype was detected a few times. For the CDR3, the DNA is TGTGCCACCAGCAGGGAAACAGGGATTCTGAACACCGGGGAGCTGTTTTTT. It encodes CATSRETGILNTGELFF. The V call is TRBV15, the J call TRBJ2-2, with D maybe TRBD1 (6 bases). The ends were cut back, 3 bases at V and 1 base at J, with 15 bases in the middle. CDR1 and CDR2 from the germline V gene are LNHNV and YYDKDF (reference sequence). The CDR3 length is 17 residues. Variable domain in full (rest from reference TRBV15 and TRBJ2-2): DAMVIQNPRYQVTQFGKPVTLSCSQTLNHNVMYWYQQKSSQAPKLLFHYYDKDFNNEADTPDNFQSRRPNTSFCFLDIRSPGLGDTAMYLCATSRETGILNTGELFFGEGSRLTVL.

The rearrangement joins TRBV13 to TRBJ2-2; perhaps TRBD2 as D (6 bases). With 0 bases removed from V and 4 bases from J, the gap between germline ends came to 12 bases. The CDR3 totals 16 residues. Germline loops: CDR1 PRHDT, CDR2 FYEKMQ (reference sequence). The chain's CDR3 is CASSLGPLGGTGELFF. CDR3 coding DNA: TGTGCCAGCAGCTTAGGCCCCCTCGGGGGCACCGGGGAGCTGTTTTTT.

This clonotype was seen ten or more times. The rearrangement joins TRBV20-1 to TRBJ2-7; weak D call: TRBD2 (6 bases). Germline V gives CDR1 DFQATT, CDR2 SNEGSKA (reference sequence). The length of the CDR3 is 14 residues. Trimming took off 3 bases at V and 4 bases at J, with 16 bases between the two ends. The DNA for the CDR3 is TGCAGTGCTAGTAGGCTGCGGGGTCAATACGAGCAGTACTTC. It codes for CSASRLRGQYEQYF.

This clonotype was observed a handful of times. This chain joins TRBV20-1 and TRBJ2-3; D is undetermined. CDR3 size: 13 residues. V lost 4 bases and J 4 bases, leaving 12 bases between the germline ends. Germline CDR1 and CDR2: DFQATT and SNEGSKA (reference sequence). As DNA, the CDR3 is TGCAGTGCTATGACCCAGCGCCCAGATACGCAGTATTTT. This codes for CSAMTQRPDTQYF.

This clonotype has more than one count but fewer than ten. CDR3 coding DNA: TGTGCCAGCAGCTTAATGGAGGAGGGGACCCAGTACTTC. Its translation: CASSLMEEGTQYF. The chain links TRBV7-2 to TRBJ2-5; D is perhaps TRBD2 (6 bases). The CDR3 length is 13 residues. Trimming removed 2 bases from V and 7 bases from J, with 11 bases in between. Germline CDR1 is SGHTA and CDR2 is FQGNSA.

The genes are TRBV15 and TRBJ2-5, with D perhaps TRBD1 (6 bases). The germline CDR1 and CDR2 sequences are LNHNV and YYDKDF (reference sequence). CDR3 size: 16 residues. V lost 0 bases and J 5 bases, leaving 16 bases between the germline ends. Here the CDR3 DNA reads TGTGCCACCAGCAGAGATGGCAGGGGCCGTGGGGAGACCCAGTACTTC. Translation: CATSRDGRGRGETQYF.

The chain joins TRBV4-3 to TRBJ2-5; 9 nucleotides agree with TRBD2. This CDR3 is 17 amino acids long. J lost 0 bases, V lost 2 bases, and 7 bases had no gene match. The germline V gene encodes CDR1 LGHNA and CDR2 YSLEER. CDR3 coding DNA: TGCGCCAGCAGCCAACATAGCGGGAGCAGGTACCAAGAGACCCAGTACTTC. Its protein product is CASSQHSGSRYQETQYF.

V is TRBV20-1 and J is TRBJ2-2; perhaps TRBD2 as D (5 bases). V was clipped by 0 bases and J by 5 bases, with 13 bases between them. CDR3 length: 15 amino acids. Germline loops: CDR1 DFQATT, CDR2 SNEGSKA (reference sequence). The CDR3 region has the DNA TGCAGTGCTAGAGATCCGGGGTTCAGAACCGGGGAGCTGTTTTTT. Amino acid sequence: CSARDPGFRTGELFF.

The rearrangement links TRBV20-1 to TRBJ2-3; no reliable D call. Trimming cost V 6 bases and J 6 bases, with 13 bases left between them. CDR1 DFQATT and CDR2 SNEGSKA come from the germline V gene (reference sequence). This CDR3 is built from 12 residues. The CDR3 sequence: CSANPPWDTQYF. Written as DNA, the CDR3 is TGCAGTGCCAACCCCCCCTGGGATACGCAGTATTTT.

This rearrangement joins TRBV28 to TRBJ2-1; 10 bases align to TRBD2. In germline, CDR1 is MDHEN, CDR2 SYDVKM. This CDR3 is 14 amino acids long. Trimming at V came to 4 bases and at J to 10 bases, leaving 7 bases not matched to a gene. In DNA, the CDR3 is TGTGCCAGCAGTTACCCGGGACTAGCGACCGAGCAGTTCTTC. Its translation: CASSYPGLATEQFF.

The chain recombines TRBV6-1 with TRBJ2-7; D might be TRBD2 (5 bases). Germline V gives CDR1 MNHNS, CDR2 SASEGT. The CDR3 covers 14 residues. Trimming shortened V by 5 bases and J by 2 bases, and 13 bases separated the two germline ends. The CDR3 DNA reads as TGTGCCAGCAGTACCGGCGCCGGGGCCTACGAGCAGTACTTC. It codes for CASSTGAGAYEQYF.

This clonotype was counted a few times. This rearrangement joins TRBV20-1 to TRBJ2-3; D is perhaps TRBD1 or TRBD2 (6 bases each). Germline CDR1 and CDR2: DFQATT and SNEGSKA (reference sequence). The CDR3 is 14 residues long. With 3 bases removed from V and 5 bases from J, the gap between germline ends came to 15 bases. The CDR3 DNA is TGCAGTGCTAGCCCCGGGGGCTATGGAGATACGCAGTATTTT. Amino acid sequence: CSASPGGYGDTQYF.

The chain employs TRBV29-1 and TRBJ2-7; TRBD1 agrees at 7 bases. Germline V gives CDR1 SQVTM, CDR2 ANQGSEA. CDR3 length: 13 amino acids. The junction had 13 bases not matched to a gene; V was cut back by 7 bases and J by 7 bases. The CDR3, as DNA: TGCAGCGCACTACCGGGACAGCTGGGGGAGCAGTACTTC. Protein: CSALPGQLGEQYF.

As for this clonotype: This sequence may be a read error, since a much larger clone differs from it by one base. DNA of the CDR3: TGCGCCAGCAGCCTTCAGGGTTTCGGAGTCCTGATTTTC. Amino acid sequence: CASSLQGFGVLIF. The rearrangement links TRBV4-3 to TRBJ2-6; TRBD1 might be the D (5 bases). Germline loops: CDR1 LGHNA, CDR2 YSLEER. The length of the CDR3 is 13 residues.

This clonotype was detected many times. V is TRBV7-8 and J is TRBJ1-1, with D unresolved. The V gene's germline CDR1 is SGHVS and CDR2 FQNEAQ. The CDR3 spans 14 residues. Trimming stripped 5 bases from V and 5 bases from J, with 15 bases between. DNA of the CDR3: TGTGCCAGCAGCCTAAGAGCACGTGCAACTGAAGCTTTCTTT. It translates to CASSLRARATEAFF.